This is a list of T cell receptor beta chains from one sample in a study of multiple sclerosis patients with progressive multifocal leukoencephalopathy. The assay was immunoSEQ multiplex PCR, and TCRdb's table has in-frame clones only and misses some. The repertoire holds around 28,000 clones, with 88% as singletons. Sample: PBMCs. The origin of the receptors is a human donor with multiple sclerosis. The conserved cysteine and the conserved F or W are not part of the CDR3 here. The order of the fields is CDR3 length, J gene, V gene, CDR3 protein.

length: 14; J: TRBJ2-3; V: TRBV7-3; CDR3: ASSLTSGRRTDTQY
length: 13; J: TRBJ2-7; V: TRBV28; CDR3: ASNPGSGGIHEQY
length: 12; J: TRBJ1-1; V: TRBV27; CDR3: ASSLDRTGSEAF
length: 12; J: TRBJ2-4; V: TRBV13; CDR3: ASSPRDGKNIQY
length: 14; J: TRBJ1-1; V: TRBV11-2; CDR3: ASSLGSDRGNTEAF
length: 12; J: TRBJ2-3; V: TRBV7-9; CDR3: ASSFTGSTDTQY
length: 13; J: TRBJ2-2; V: TRBV7-9; CDR3: ASSLGSRDPGELF
length: 12; J: TRBJ1-2; V: TRBV6-5; CDR3: ASTRAYPRDGYT
length: 12; J: -; V: TRBV7-9; CDR3: ASSLVPGYYEQY
length: 11; J: TRBJ1-4; V: TRBV6-5; CDR3: ASSYSNSEKLF
length: 12; J: TRBJ2-3; V: TRBV19; CDR3: ASSRTGDPDTQY
length: 11; J: TRBJ1-2; V: TRBV6-5; CDR3: ASSRDREYGYT
length: 13; J: TRBJ1-1; V: TRBV6-5; CDR3: ASSLARTGGTEAF
length: 13; J: TRBJ1-5; V: TRBV4-2; CDR3: ASSQDDTRNQPQH
length: 14; J: TRBJ1-2; V: TRBV28; CDR3: ASSSLGERTNYGYT
length: 14; J: TRBJ2-2; V: TRBV30; CDR3: AWSVGPGKGAGELF
length: 14; J: TRBJ2-2; V: TRBV4-1; CDR3: ASSPVGREVTGELF
length: 15; J: TRBJ2-2; V: TRBV28; CDR3: ASSLPLAGRKPGELF
length: 13; J: TRBJ2-1; V: TRBV27; CDR3: ASSSRGTSYNEQF
length: 13; J: TRBJ2-2; V: TRBV7-6; CDR3: ASSLGARNTGELF
length: 15; J: TRBJ2-1; V: TRBV28; CDR3: ASSTPMAGEQNNEQF
length: 14; J: TRBJ1-4; V: TRBV4-1; CDR3: ASSLDRGLSNEKLF
length: 11; J: TRBJ1-5; V: TRBV19; CDR3: ASSIALWDSLH
length: 13; J: TRBJ2-1; V: TRBV5-8; CDR3: ASSLVRDRYNEQF
length: 13; J: TRBJ2-2; V: TRBV9; CDR3: ASSVGLADTGELF
length: 13; J: TRBJ1-3; V: TRBV9; CDR3: ASSPDSISGNTIY
length: 12; J: TRBJ2-3; V: TRBV27; CDR3: ASSHPGSTDTQY
length: 14; J: TRBJ2-3; V: TRBV5-1; CDR3: ASSPGASGGADTQY
length: 11; J: TRBJ1-2; V: TRBV18; CDR3: ASSPDGRYGYT
length: 11; J: TRBJ1-2; V: TRBV27; CDR3: ASKNRNHYGYT
length: 11; J: TRBJ1-2; V: TRBV30; CDR3: AGLGEVNYGYT
length: 11; J: TRBJ1-1; V: TRBV4-1; CDR3: ASSHPRLAEAF
length: 13; J: TRBJ2-5; V: TRBV19; CDR3: ASSKYRGLKETQY
length: 14; J: TRBJ2-7; V: TRBV19; CDR3: ASTPGGRGGSYEQY
length: 14; J: TRBJ2-3; V: TRBV13; CDR3: ASSLINDRITDTQY
length: 12; J: TRBJ1-1; V: TRBV5-1; CDR3: ASNLRQGGTEAF
length: 13; J: TRBJ1-1; V: TRBV7-2; CDR3: ASSPWTVIITEAF
length: 14; J: TRBJ2-3; V: TRBV15; CDR3: ATSRGGGLNTDTQY
length: 12; J: TRBJ1-4; V: TRBV9; CDR3: ASGPGTGAEKLF
length: 13; J: TRBJ2-7; V: TRBV18; CDR3: ASSLDPGKAYEQY
length: 11; J: -; V: TRBV28; CDR3: ASSGPGHYEQY
length: 14; J: TRBJ2-3; V: TRBV7-3; CDR3: ASSATSGGMPDTQY
length: 8; J: TRBJ1-1; V: TRBV6-6; CDR3: ASSTGVTF
length: 11; J: TRBJ1-1; V: TRBV18; CDR3: ASSPGVGTEAF
length: 11; J: TRBJ2-7; V: TRBV11-2; CDR3: ASSLAGGVEQY
length: 11; J: TRBJ1-2; V: TRBV9; CDR3: ASSVEGNYGYT
length: 13; J: -; V: TRBV7-2; CDR3: ASSGGRTEAYEQY
length: 14; J: TRBJ2-7; V: TRBV7-2; CDR3: ASSLERTATFYEQY
length: 13; J: TRBJ1-2; V: TRBV6-5; CDR3: ASSYSGGRISGYT
length: 12; J: TRBJ2-7; V: TRBV10-3; CDR3: AISDQTSPYEQY
length: 12; J: TRBJ1-1; V: TRBV19; CDR3: ASSIDWGDTEAF
length: 12; J: TRBJ2-1; V: TRBV6-1; CDR3: ASSGGLAGGEQF